This T cell receptor beta chain was profiled in a study of technical replicates of blood from a handful of donors (dated by TCRdb to 2017 to 2019). Taken from cysteine to phenylalanine, the CDR3 has 17 residues. Solely the CDR3 DNA is kept, with 51 bases framed from the first base. Germline trimming: 4 bases from V, 7 bases from J; junction bases outside gene matches: 11. The germline V gene (reference sequence) yields SSHAT for CDR1 and FNYEAQ for CDR2. Library prep was done by the immunoSEQ multiplex PCR assay. The source is immuneACCESS, and TCRdb retained only in-frame sequences with V and J called. Part of the clones is not carried over; for the studies checked, unresolved V genes explain less than half of this, and the remainder is unexplained. This sample lists tens of thousands of clones; over 90% were detected once. About 4.6% of the sample belongs to the ten largest clones. About this clone itself: The antigen it binds to is not known. One base away there is no much larger clone; base qualities are not given.

Source material: PBMCs. The TCR comes from a human donor in good health. Some clones in this sample may be carry-over from other donors' samples. The chain employs TRBV7-7 and TRBJ1-5, with 12 junctional bases fitting TRBD1. The sequence in DNA is TGTGCCAGCAGCTCACGTCCCGGGACAGGGGGCCCCCAGCCCCAGCATTTT. The encoded protein is CASSSRPGTGGPQPQHF.